These 15 T cell receptor beta chains came from one sample sequenced in a study of blood T cell repertoires in COVID-19. Sequencing used immunoSEQ multiplex PCR; TCRdb keeps in-frame clones, though not all of them. Here the sample spans 150,000 to 170,000 clones, roughly nine tenths being singletons. Sequenced input: peripheral blood. These receptors were obtained from a man aged 50 to 59 with acute or convalescent COVID-19.

V usage is TRBV3-1 (or the pseudogene TRBV3-2) and J usage is TRBJ2-7, with D possibly TRBD1 on 6 matching bases. Germline lookup yields CDR1 LGHDT and CDR2 YNNKEL (reference sequence). V lost 4 bases and J lost 2, with 6 bases in between. There are 12 residues in the CDR3. The chain's CDR3 is CASSRGPYEQYV. The CDR3 DNA reads TGTGCCAGCAGCCGGGGGCCCTACGAGCAGTACGTC.

The V call is TRBV5-1, the J call TRBJ2-7; D remains ambiguous. Trimming pared 3 bases from V and 4 bases from J, leaving 11 bases between. Germline V lookup: CDR1 SGHRS, CDR2 YFSETQ. The CDR3 covers 13 residues. The CDR3, as DNA: TGCGCCAGCAGCTCCGGGTCGGGTTACGAGCAGTACTTC. This codes for CASSSGSGYEQYF. The variable domain in full, with the rest retrieved from reference TRBV5-1 and TRBJ2-7, is KAGVTQTPRYLIKTRGQQVTLSCSPISGHRSVSWYQQTPGQGLQFLFEYFSETQRNKGNFPGRFSGRQFSNSRSEMNVSTLELGDSALYLCASSSGSGYEQYFGPGTRLTVT.

In its sample, this clone was seen once. This chain joins TRBV30 and TRBJ2-6; a possible D gene is TRBD1 (5 bases). CDR1 and CDR2 from the germline V gene are GTSNPN and SVGIG (reference sequence). This CDR3 spans 15 amino acids. Trimming removed 0 bases from V and 0 bases from J, with 6 bases in between. DNA for the CDR3: TGTGCCTGGAGTGTAGACAGCTCTGGGGCCAACGTCCTGACTTTC. It yields the protein CAWSVDSSGANVLTF.

The V gene is TRBV27, the J gene TRBJ1-3; 7 bases line up with TRBD1. The CDR3 is made up of 15 amino acids. Germline V gives CDR1 MNHEY, CDR2 SMNVEV (reference sequence). V trimming: 2 bases; J trimming: 4 bases; junction bases outside the gene matches: 5. The CDR3 is CASSLMGQQGNTIYF. CDR3 DNA sequence: TGTGCCAGCAGTTTAATGGGACAGCAGGGAAACACCATATATTTT.

This clone showed up just once. The chain links TRBV11-2 to TRBJ2-2; TRBD1 aligns across 10 bases. Germline CDR1 SGHAT, CDR2 FQNNGV. The CDR3 spans 15 residues. Germline trimming cut 6 bases from V and 1 base from J; bases unmatched to any gene: 2. CDR3 nucleotides: TGTGCCAGCAGGCGGACAGGGGGGAACACCGGGGAGCTGTTTTTT. Its protein is CASRRTGGNTGELFF.

This clone was seen just once. The CDR3 DNA is TGTGCCACCAGCCCCAGCGGGGGGGACCGCTCTGGGGCCAACGTCCTGACTTTC. Translation: CATSPSGGDRSGANVLTF. The chain is built from TRBV15 and TRBJ2-6, with 10 nucleotides matching TRBD2. This CDR3 is 18 amino acids long. J gave up 0 bases and V 5 bases, and 7 bases lay outside the gene matches. In germline, CDR1 is LNHNV, CDR2 YYDKDF (reference sequence).

The chain is built from TRBV6-1 and TRBJ2-7; D perhaps matches TRBD1 (5 bases). Deletions cut 2 bases from V and 8 bases from J, with 10 bases between. Germline CDR1 MNHNS, CDR2 SASEGT. The CDR3 runs 12 residues. CDR3 sequence (DNA): TGTGCCAGCAGTGAACAAGGGGAAAAGCAGTACTTC. It codes for CASSEQGEKQYF.

The genes are TRBV28 and TRBJ1-1; 7 bases are shared with TRBD1. V lost 3 bases, J lost 5 bases, and 21 bases stayed unmatched. Germline values: CDR1 MDHEN, CDR2 SYDVKM. This CDR3 is built from 19 residues. The CDR3 region has the DNA TGTGCCAGCAGTTTCCTATTCCGACTCCGGGACAGAGCGGAGACTGAAGCTTTCTTT. It specifies CASSFLFRLRDRAETEAFF.

This clone has just a few counts. The chain is built from TRBV15 and TRBJ1-2, with D perhaps matching TRBD1 (5 bases). The CDR3 sequence is 15 residues long. Germline-derived CDR1 and CDR2 are LNHNV and YYDKDF (reference sequence). Trimming pared 3 bases from V and 6 bases from J, leaving 17 bases between. Here the CDR3 reads CATSSFREFGDGYTF. The CDR3 DNA follows: TGTGCCACCAGCAGCTTCAGGGAATTTGGAGATGGCTACACCTTC.

The J gene is TRBJ2-6, the V gene TRBV18; D gene unclear. V was pared by 0 bases and J by 0 bases, with 9 bases between. From germline, CDR1 is KGHSH and CDR2 LQKENI. This CDR3 has 17 amino acids. The chain's CDR3 is CASSPPVGASGANVLTF. CDR3 DNA sequence: TGTGCCAGCTCACCACCGGTGGGCGCCTCTGGGGCCAACGTCCTGACTTTC.

This clone came up once. The J gene is TRBJ2-1, the V gene TRBV6-4, with TRBD1 matching 9 bases. The ends lost 4 bases at V and 7 bases at J; junction bases unmatched: 11. Germline values: CDR1 MRHNA, CDR2 SNTAGT. There are 16 residues in the CDR3. The CDR3 region is CASSVTGTGILNEQFF. The CDR3 DNA reads as TGTGCCAGCAGTGTCACCGGGACAGGGATACTGAATGAGCAGTTCTTC.

The gene calls are TRBV11-2 and TRBJ1-6; 10 bases match TRBD1. The J segment lost 8 bases and the V segment lost 3 bases, leaving 1 base of the junction unmatched. Germline values: CDR1 SGHAT, CDR2 FQNNGV. The CDR3 consists of 14 residues. The CDR3 bases are TGTGCCAGCAGCTTCGGACAGGGGGATTCACCCCTCCACTTT. This encodes CASSFGQGDSPLHF.

The chain is built from TRBV6-5 and TRBJ1-2; 7 bases fit TRBD1. The CDR3 extends over 15 amino acids. The trim removed 6 bases at V and 4 bases at J, leaving 11 bases unmatched. The V gene's germline CDR1 is MNHEY and CDR2 SVGAGI. The CDR3 loop reads CASSLTGTDPYGYTF. DNA for the CDR3: TGTGCCAGCAGCCTAACCGGGACAGATCCCTATGGCTACACCTTC.

V is TRBV2 and J is TRBJ2-7; 9 nucleotides align to TRBD2. The V segment lost 2 bases and the J segment 6 bases; nucleotides outside the gene matches: 11. This CDR3 contains 16 residues. Germline lookup yields CDR1 SNHLY and CDR2 FYNNEI. CDR3 protein: CASSERSREGRVEQYF. Written as DNA, the CDR3 is TGTGCCAGCAGTGAACGGTCGCGGGAGGGCCGGGTCGAGCAGTACTTC. Full variable domain (missing parts from reference TRBV2 and TRBJ2-7): EPEVTQTPSHQVTQMGQEVILRCVPISNHLYFYWYRQILGQKVEFLVSFYNNEISEKSEIFDDQFSVERPDGSNFTLKIRSTKLEDSAMYFCASSERSREGRVEQYFGPGTRLTVT.

The chain has TRBV2 and TRBJ1-2, with 9 bases that match TRBD1. This CDR3 region has 15 residues. With V trimmed by 5 bases and J by 2 bases, 6 bases remained unmatched. Germline V gene lookup returns CDR1 SNHLY and CDR2 FYNNEI. CDR3 bases: TGTGCCAGCAGTCGTCCCGGGACAGGGAACTATGGCTACACCTTC. Encoded protein: CASSRPGTGNYGYTF.